This T cell receptor (beta chain) was captured in a study of molecular identifiers for immune sequencing clone quantification. Turning to this clonotype: This may come from a read error, since a much larger clone is one base off.

TCRdb itself ran the PCR reads through MiXCR, one entry per CDR3 protein. The sample shows under 800,000 distinct CDR3 sequences, around 25% of them seen only once. There are 15 residues in the CDR3. Trimming cost V 5 bases and J 4 bases, with 17 bases left between them. The J gene is TRBJ1-2, the V gene TRBV12-3 or TRBV12-4; no reliable D call. Material for sequencing was naive CD8+ T cells from blood, with Jurkat cell RNA spiked in. Described subset: FACS-sorted CD8+CD4-CCR7+CD45RA+ naive T cells. The TCR was taken from a human donor in good health. Some libraries in this study had Jurkat cell RNA spiked in. CDR3 sequence (DNA): TGTGCCAGCAGTACGGACGGGTTCGGGGTCTATGGCTACACCTTC. It is translated as CASSTDGFGVYGYTF.